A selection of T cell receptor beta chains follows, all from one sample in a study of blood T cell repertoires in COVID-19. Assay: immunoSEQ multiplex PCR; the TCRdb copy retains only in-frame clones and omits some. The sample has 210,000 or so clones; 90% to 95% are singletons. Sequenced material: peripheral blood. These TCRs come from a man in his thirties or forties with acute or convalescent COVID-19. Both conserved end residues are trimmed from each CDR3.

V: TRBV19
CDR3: ASSEGDRGNEKLF

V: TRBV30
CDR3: AWSVYGRRGSYEQY

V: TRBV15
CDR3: ATSRGEGQQY

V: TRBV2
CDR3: ASSYRPVNTGELF

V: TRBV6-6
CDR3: ASMREGRAGELF

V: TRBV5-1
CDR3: ASSSSSGSYEQF

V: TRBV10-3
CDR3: AISVALGQGNGELF

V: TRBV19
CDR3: ASSIGEETQY

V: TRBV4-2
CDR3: ASSQAAGDPSYEQY

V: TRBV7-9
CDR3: ASSRQAGAPREQY

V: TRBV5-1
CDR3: ASSLGNTGGYNEQF

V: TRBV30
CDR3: AWSPRTGGEQY

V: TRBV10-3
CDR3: AISPDEGNQPQH

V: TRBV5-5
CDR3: ASSFTDDYGYT

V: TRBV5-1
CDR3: ASSLGTGPTSPLH

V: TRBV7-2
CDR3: ASSLGAFSGNTIY

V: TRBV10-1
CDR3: ASSAGGVDSPLH

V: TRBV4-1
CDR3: ASSQEEASYNEQF

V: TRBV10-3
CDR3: AISELRGNTDTQY

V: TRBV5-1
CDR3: ASSVDSGSGNTIY

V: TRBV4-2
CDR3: ASSYIAGDTGELF

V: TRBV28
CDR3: ASTVRTVSYEQY

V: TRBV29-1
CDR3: SVEEAGTIIPGELF

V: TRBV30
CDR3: AWKTGSLETQY

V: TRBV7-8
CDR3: ASSLAQGGSAF

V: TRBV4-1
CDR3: ASSQEGAGNYGYT

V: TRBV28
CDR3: ASTTAGVQPQH

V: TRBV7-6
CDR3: ASSRNRGREETQY

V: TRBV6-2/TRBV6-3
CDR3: ASSTSGILTNEQF

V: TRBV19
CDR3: ASSIFYRGSSGGDTEAF

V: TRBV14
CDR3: ASSQGGVKQF

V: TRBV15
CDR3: ATSRSNRPDEQY

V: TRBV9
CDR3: ASTRGEGHQETQY

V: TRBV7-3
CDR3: ASSMTSGGDTDTQY

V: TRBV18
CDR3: ASNLQGLATNEKLF

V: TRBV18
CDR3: ASSPTSGARKGYT

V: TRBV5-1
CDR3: ASSSDRVPTGELF

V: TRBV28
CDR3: ASSLLNLRQGVIYEQY

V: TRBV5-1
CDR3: ASSQHRDIPEAF

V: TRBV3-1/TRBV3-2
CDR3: ASSRSRGASDTQY

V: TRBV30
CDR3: AWSMIRGEAF

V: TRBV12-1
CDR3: ASSWRGGGTQY

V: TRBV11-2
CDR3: ASSSSTGNYEQY

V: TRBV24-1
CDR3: ATSVRSGELF

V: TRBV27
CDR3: ASSLTGASQPQH

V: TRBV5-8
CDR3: ASSLAGVRDNEQF

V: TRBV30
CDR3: AWSVRGGAGYGYT

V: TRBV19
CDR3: ASSIDRVGYGYT

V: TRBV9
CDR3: ASSADRQGRGYGYT

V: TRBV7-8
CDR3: ASSLTDTQY

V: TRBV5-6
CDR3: ASGLAGNQETQY

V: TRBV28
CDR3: ASSFRLLEHEQY

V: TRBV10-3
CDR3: AIRGTSERSYNEQF

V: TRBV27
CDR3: ASSLSKTGAGYNEQF

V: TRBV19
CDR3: ASTTSGGFYNEQF

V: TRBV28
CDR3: ASSEGQGARTEAF

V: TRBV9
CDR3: ASSPGPNTGELF

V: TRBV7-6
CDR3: ASSYTGVAGSETQY

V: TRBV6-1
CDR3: ASSELAGISNQPQH

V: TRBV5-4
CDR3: ASSWSTDSEAF